This TCR beta chain was sequenced during a study of T-cell memory formation after mild COVID-19. Study information: TCR clusters largely stayed donor specific.

One entry per CDR3 protein, called by TCRdb with MiXCR from the 5' RACE reads. The sample includes about 160,000 distinct CDR3 sequences, roughly a third seen only once; the top ten take 12%. Germline CDR1 reads KGHDR; CDR2 reads SFDVKD. The CDR3 is 13 residues long. The V and J ends lost 9 bases and 7 bases, in that order; junction bases with no gene match: 2. The chain uses TRBV24-1 and TRBJ2-2; 12 nucleotides align to TRBD1. The clonotype originates from an adult woman who had mild COVID-19 (a few samples of this study predate the infection). Cell type and time point are not known. The sample comprised PBMCs or a T cell subset sorted from them (not recorded which). CDR3 region: CATGTGGIGELFF. The CDR3 DNA follows: TGTGCCACCGGGACAGGGGGCATCGGGGAGCTGTTTTTT.